One and the same sample provided the 26 T cell receptor beta chains below, sequenced in a study of blood T cell repertoires in COVID-19. Produced via immunoSEQ multiplex PCR; TCRdb's table is partial and in-frame only. The sample includes about 140,000 clones, about three quarters of them seen just once. Sequencing was carried out using peripheral blood. Source of these receptors: a woman in her 50s with active or convalescent COVID-19.

The V call is TRBV30, the J call TRBJ2-7, with TRBD1 matching 11 bases. Losses at the gene ends were 6 bases for V and 4 bases for J; bases not matched to a gene: 5. Germline V CDR1 and CDR2: GTSNPN, SVGIG (reference sequence). The CDR3 length is 13 residues. The CDR3 loop is CACGGQGGYEQYF. CDR3 bases: TGTGCCTGCGGGGGACAGGGGGGATACGAGCAGTACTTC.

The V call is TRBV29-1, the J call TRBJ2-5, with D uncertain. The V and J ends lost 6 bases and 2 bases respectively, with 13 bases between them. The CDR3 totals 13 residues. Looked up from germline, CDR1 is SQVTM and CDR2 is ANQGSEA. The CDR3: CSVATHLQETQYF. The CDR3 DNA follows: TGCAGCGTCGCGACACACCTGCAAGAGACCCAGTACTTC.

The chain recombines TRBV23-1 with TRBJ1-5; D remains ambiguous. TRBV23-1 is classed as an ORF, of uncertain function. V was shortened by 0 bases and J by 5 bases, with 20 bases between the two germline ends. This CDR3 is built from 18 residues. The CDR3 coding sequence is TGCGCCAGCAGTCAATCAAGATCACCAGAAGAATTTCATCAGCCCCAGCATTTT. It is translated as CASSQSRSPEEFHQPQHF.

The CDR3: CASSSPPGMVYEQYF. In DNA form, the CDR3 reads TGTGCCAGCAGCTCCCCCCCAGGGATGGTCTACGAGCAGTACTTC. V and J are TRBV11-2 and TRBJ2-7; D is possibly TRBD1 (5 bases). CDR3 length: 15 residues. V dropped 4 bases and J dropped 3 bases, with 16 bases sitting between them. CDR1 is SGHAT, CDR2 FQNNGV, per germline.

The chain couples TRBV4-2 to TRBJ2-1; 10 nucleotides align to TRBD2. Per the germline V gene, CDR1 is LGHNA and CDR2 is YNFKEQ. The length of the CDR3 is 17 residues. V shed 1 base and J 6 bases; nucleotides not matched to a gene: 9. CDR3 sequence reads: CASSQGGEREGFNEQFF. The CDR3 coding sequence is TGTGCCAGCAGCCAAGGAGGCGAGCGGGAGGGTTTCAATGAGCAGTTCTTC.

V usage is TRBV4-3 and J usage is TRBJ2-7; D remains unclear. The germline CDR1 and CDR2 sequences are LGHNA and YSLEER. This CDR3 comprises 13 residues. V lost 0 bases, J lost 5 bases, and 8 bases lay in between. In DNA form, the CDR3 reads TGCGCCAGCAGCCAAGAGCTCAGGCACGAGCAGTACTTC. Its translation: CASSQELRHEQYF.

With respect to this clone: A much bigger clone sits one base away, suggesting this may be a read error. V gene TRBV7-2 combines with J gene TRBJ2-7; 7 bases fit TRBD1. Germline V gives CDR1 SGHTA, CDR2 FQGNSA. V trimming: 5 bases; J trimming: 6 bases; junction bases outside the gene matches: 7. The CDR3 contains 13 residues. This CDR3 reads CASSRDRASEQYF. The DNA for the CDR3 is TGTGCCAGCAGCCGCGACAGGGCCTCCGAGCAGTACTTC.

The rearrangement links TRBV7-8 to TRBJ1-5; unclear D gene. This CDR3 region has 16 residues. V was trimmed by 5 bases and J by 2 bases, leaving 16 bases between them. The germline V gene has CDR1 SGHVS and CDR2 FQNEAQ. The CDR3 DNA is TGTGCCAGCAGCCCGCACAAGTTGTTGGGCAATCAGCCCCAGCATTTT. This encodes CASSPHKLLGNQPQHF.

The genes are TRBV6-2 or TRBV6-3 and TRBJ1-6; D remains ambiguous. Trimming took off 6 bases at V and 7 bases at J, with 13 bases between the two ends. The CDR3 totals 14 residues. CDR1 and CDR2 (germline): MNHEY, SVGEGT. CDR3 protein: CASSQEGWNSPLHF. The CDR3 DNA is TGTGCCAGCAGCCAGGAGGGTTGGAATTCACCCCTCCACTTT.

The chain uses TRBV19 and TRBJ1-6, with D maybe TRBD1 (5 bases). V lost 1 base and J 6 bases, leaving 10 bases between the germline ends. This CDR3 contains 15 residues. CDR1 and CDR2 (germline): LNHDA, SQIVND (reference sequence). CDR3 loop: CASSIVGAVNSPLHF. DNA of the CDR3: TGTGCCAGTAGTATAGTAGGGGCCGTTAATTCACCCCTCCACTTT.

In this sample, this clone turned up a few times. The rearrangement uses TRBV5-6 and TRBJ1-4; D perhaps matches TRBD1 (5 bases). The CDR3 runs 14 residues. Looked up from germline, CDR1 is SGHDT and CDR2 is YYEEEE. V dropped 1 base and J dropped 1 base, with 5 bases sitting between them. CDR3 protein: CASSLRGTNEKLFF. The DNA of the CDR3 is TGTGCCAGCAGCTTGAGGGGAACTAATGAAAAACTGTTTTTT.

V usage is TRBV6-1 and J usage is TRBJ2-4; possibly TRBD2 for D (6 bases). The CDR3 length is 14 residues. Germline values: CDR1 MNHNS, CDR2 SASEGT. Trimming pared 5 bases from V and 8 bases from J, leaving 16 bases between. CDR3 sequence: CASSRGGAGDIQYF. As DNA, the CDR3 is TGTGCCAGCAGTCGCGGCGGGGCCGGGGACATTCAGTACTTC.

The gene calls are TRBV11-3 and TRBJ2-3; perhaps TRBD2 as D (6 bases). The CDR3 consists of 13 residues. The V end was cut by 4 bases, the J end by 9 bases, with 14 bases between. The germline CDR1 and CDR2 sequences are SGHNT and YENEEA. This chain's CDR3 is CASSSTRRETQYF. The CDR3 DNA reads TGTGCCAGCAGCTCAACACGGAGGGAAACGCAGTATTTT.

The rearrangement links TRBV21-1 to TRBJ1-2; TRBD1, the table's D call, lacks a check against the DNA. TRBV21-1 is tagged as a pseudogene. The CDR3 is made up of 15 amino acids. CDR3 sequence (DNA): TGTGCCAGCAGCAAATGGACAGGTCGTGACTATGGCTACACCTTC. It translates to CASSKWTGRDYGYTF.

The gene calls are TRBV19 and TRBJ1-1; TRBD1 aligns across 7 bases. V gave up 5 bases and J gave up 6 bases; unmatched junction bases: 15. The CDR3 is 16 amino acids. Germline CDR1 is LNHDA and CDR2 is SQIVND (reference sequence). The CDR3 region has the DNA TGTGCCAGTAGTTTGGGACGGTGGCCCAGGGGGTCTGAAGCTTTCTTT. Its protein is CASSLGRWPRGSEAFF.

The gene calls are TRBV11-3 and TRBJ2-1, with 9 bases identical to TRBD2. CDR1 is SGHNT and CDR2 is YENEEA in the germline V gene. This CDR3 contains 16 residues. Trimming cost V 4 bases and J 6 bases; bases outside gene matches: 10. The CDR3 loop reads CASSSESGGSPNEQFF. The CDR3 DNA is TGTGCCAGCAGCTCAGAAAGCGGGGGGTCCCCCAATGAGCAGTTCTTC.

This clone was picked up a small number of times. The chain uses TRBV7-8 and TRBJ2-1; D is possibly TRBD1 (7 bases). The germline CDR1 and CDR2 sequences are SGHVS and FQNEAQ. The CDR3 is made up of 14 amino acids. Trimming shortened V by 5 bases and J by 6 bases, and 14 bases separated the two germline ends. The CDR3 here is CASSPGGSLNEQFF. Here the CDR3 DNA reads TGTGCCAGCAGCCCAGGGGGGAGTCTCAATGAGCAGTTCTTC.

The chain uses TRBV4-3 and TRBJ2-5; 10 bases line up with TRBD2. V lost 1 base, J lost 5 bases, and 4 bases stayed unmatched. Germline V lookup: CDR1 LGHNA, CDR2 YSLEER. The CDR3 is 15 residues long. The CDR3 DNA is TGCGCCAGCAGCCAAGGGCTAGCGGGAGACGAGACCCAGTACTTC. As protein: CASSQGLAGDETQYF.

The chain uses TRBV5-4 and TRBJ1-1, with 7 bases identical to TRBD1. Trimming removed 4 bases from V and 4 bases from J; junction bases left unmatched: 7. CDR1 and CDR2 (germline): SGHNT, YYREEE (reference sequence). This CDR3 region has 14 residues. For the CDR3, the DNA is TGTGCCAGCAGCGGAGGACAGGAGTTCACTGAAGCTTTCTTT. Its translation is CASSGGQEFTEAFF. Using reference TRBV5-4 and TRBJ1-1 for the parts outside the CDR3, the full variable domain is ETGVTQSPTHLIKTRGQQVTLRCSSQSGHNTVSWYQQALGQGPQFIFQYYREEENGRGNFPPRFSGLQFPNYSSELNVNALELDDSALYLCASSGGQEFTEAFFGQGTRLTVV.

The chain employs TRBV28 and TRBJ2-5; 11 bases fit TRBD2. The J segment lost 2 bases and the V segment lost 5 bases, leaving 4 bases of the junction unmatched. CDR1 is MDHEN and CDR2 is SYDVKM in the germline V gene. The CDR3 spans 15 residues. In DNA, the CDR3 is TGTGCCAGCAGTCTAAGGACTAGCGGGCAAGAGACCCAGTACTTC. Its protein product is CASSLRTSGQETQYF.

This chain connects TRBV5-5 to TRBJ1-3; D unresolved. Trimming left V 0 bases short and J 1 base short, with 5 bases between. The CDR3 runs to 14 residues. Germline CDR1 and CDR2: SGHKS and YYEKEE (reference sequence). In DNA form, the CDR3 reads TGTGCCAGCAGCTTGGGAGGGTCTGGAAACACCATATATTTT. Its protein product is CASSLGGSGNTIYF.

This chain links TRBV2 with TRBJ1-1, with D hard to call. CDR3 size: 11 residues. V lost 3 bases and J lost 10, with 9 bases in between. Germline-derived CDR1 and CDR2 are SNHLY and FYNNEI. The CDR3 bases are TGTGCCAGCAGTGACACCTCGAGAGCTTTCTTT. Its protein product is CASSDTSRAFF.

The chain joins TRBV28 to TRBJ2-7; a possible D gene is TRBD1 (6 bases). Trimming removed 5 bases at V and 0 bases at J, with 14 bases between. The length of the CDR3 is 15 residues. Germline CDR1 MDHEN, CDR2 SYDVKM. The CDR3, as DNA: TGTGCCAGCAGTCCCACAGGGATCAGCTCCTACGAGCAGTACTTC. Protein product: CASSPTGISSYEQYF. Supplemented by reference TRBV28 and TRBJ2-7, the full variable domain reads DVKVTQSSRYLVKRTGEKVFLECVQDMDHENMFWYRQDPGLGLRLIYFSYDVKMKEKGDIPEGYSVSREKKERFSLILESASTNQTSMYLCASSPTGISSYEQYFGPGTRLTVT.

In regard to this clone: A junction boundary mismatches the germline segment, possibly from a read error. The chain joins TRBV7-3 to TRBJ2-2, with D perhaps matching TRBD1 (8 bases). The CDR3 loop spans 15 amino acids. Germline V gene lookup returns CDR1 SGHTA and CDR2 FQGTGA. The CDR3 region has the DNA TGTGCCAGCAGCATAACAGGGGGGGACACCGGGGAGCTGTTTTTT. Encoded protein: CASSITGGDTGELFF.

The V gene is TRBV13, the J gene TRBJ2-7, with a weak D call TRBD1 (6 bases). Deletions cut 3 bases from V and 2 bases from J, with 17 bases between. Germline V CDR1 and CDR2: PRHDT, FYEKMQ (reference sequence). The length of the CDR3 is 16 residues. The CDR3: CASSLGSPDRAYEQYF. In DNA form, the CDR3 reads TGTGCCAGCAGCTTGGGAAGCCCGGACAGAGCCTACGAGCAGTACTTC.

The V and J genes are TRBV6-6 and TRBJ1-4, with 7 bases aligning to TRBD1. V shed 6 bases and J 1 base; nucleotides not matched to a gene: 5. This CDR3 comprises 15 residues. The germline V gene encodes CDR1 MNHNY and CDR2 SVGAGI (reference sequence). CDR3 sequence: CASSRRTGTNEKLFF. CDR3 coding DNA: TGTGCCAGCAGCCGGAGGACAGGAACTAATGAAAAACTGTTTTTT.